This TCR beta chain was recovered during a study of T cells in women clearing cervical HPV infection. Background on the study: For cases, blood was sampled a median about 160 days after lesion detection, interquartile range about 90 to 230 days.

Only in-frame clones appear in the TCRdb table, and some are missing; sequencing was by immunoSEQ multiplex PCR. Its table lists about 40,000 clones. With respect to this clone: Its antigen is unidentified. The CDR3 extends 3 residues past the end of the read, so its final part is completed from the germline J gene.

The ends were cut back, 4 bases at V and 1 base at J, with 11 bases in the middle. Germline V gene lookup returns CDR1 SGHRS and CDR2 YFSETQ. The CDR3 length is 14 residues. Study-wide results and caveats: Richness differences could reflect unmeasured T-cell content per sample.

This chain connects TRBV5-1 to TRBJ1-1, with D tentatively TRBD1 (6 bases). Input material: blood buffy coat. This TCR came from a woman between 18 and 69 years old with a cervical HPV16 infection that either progressed to CIN3+ or cleared (not recorded which). Partial CDR3 DNA: TGCGCCAGCAGCCCTTGGACAGCGAACACTGAA. It encodes CASSPWTANTE. The full CDR3 protein is CASSPWTANTEAFF.